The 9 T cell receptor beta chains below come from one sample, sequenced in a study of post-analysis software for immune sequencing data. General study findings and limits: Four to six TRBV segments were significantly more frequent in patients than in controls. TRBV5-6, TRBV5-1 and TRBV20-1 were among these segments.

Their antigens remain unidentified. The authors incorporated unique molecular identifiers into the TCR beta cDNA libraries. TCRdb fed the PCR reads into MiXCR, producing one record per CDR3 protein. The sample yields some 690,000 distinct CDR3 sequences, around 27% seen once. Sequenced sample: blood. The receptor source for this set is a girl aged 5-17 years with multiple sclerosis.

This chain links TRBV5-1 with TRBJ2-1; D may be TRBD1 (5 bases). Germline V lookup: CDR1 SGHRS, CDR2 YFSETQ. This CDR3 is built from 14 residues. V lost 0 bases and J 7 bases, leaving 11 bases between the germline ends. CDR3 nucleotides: TGCGCCAGCAGCTTGGCAGGGTTGGGGAATGAGCAGTTCTTC. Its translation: CASSLAGLGNEQFF.

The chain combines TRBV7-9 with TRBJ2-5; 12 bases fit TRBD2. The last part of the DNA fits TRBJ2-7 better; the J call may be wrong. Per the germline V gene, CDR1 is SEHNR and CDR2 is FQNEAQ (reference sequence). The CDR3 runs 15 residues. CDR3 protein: CASSFPSGGAYEQYF. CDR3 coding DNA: TGTGCCAGCAGCTTTCCTAGCGGGGGGGCCTACGAGCAGTACTTC.

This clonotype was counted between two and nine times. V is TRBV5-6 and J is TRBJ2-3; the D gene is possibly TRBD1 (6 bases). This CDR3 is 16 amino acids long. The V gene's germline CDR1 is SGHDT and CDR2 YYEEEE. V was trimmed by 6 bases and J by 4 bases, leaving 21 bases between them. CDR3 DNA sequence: TGTGCCAGCACCCTAATAACAGGGTCGTTTTCAGATACGCAGTATTTT. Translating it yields CASTLITGSFSDTQYF.

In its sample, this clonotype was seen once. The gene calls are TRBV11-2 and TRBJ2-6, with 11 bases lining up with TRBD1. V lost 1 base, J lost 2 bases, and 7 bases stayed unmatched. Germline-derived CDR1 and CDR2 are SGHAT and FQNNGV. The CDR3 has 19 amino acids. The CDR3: CASSLVSAGQGAGANVLTF. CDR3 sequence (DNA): TGTGCCAGCAGCTTAGTGTCAGCGGGACAGGGGGCTGGGGCCAACGTCCTGACTTTC.

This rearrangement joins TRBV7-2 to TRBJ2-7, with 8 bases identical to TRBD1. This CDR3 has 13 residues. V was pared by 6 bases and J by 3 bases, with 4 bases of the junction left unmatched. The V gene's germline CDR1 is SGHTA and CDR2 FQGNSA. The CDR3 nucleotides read TGTGCCAGCAGGGAAACAGGGGGCTACGAGCAGTACTTC. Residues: CASRETGGYEQYF.

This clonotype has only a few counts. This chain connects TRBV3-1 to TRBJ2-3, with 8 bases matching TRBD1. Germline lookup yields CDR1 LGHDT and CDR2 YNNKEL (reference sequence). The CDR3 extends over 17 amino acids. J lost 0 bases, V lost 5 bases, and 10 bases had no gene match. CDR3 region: CASSRNYRGTSTDTQYF. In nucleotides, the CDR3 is TGTGCCAGCAGCAGGAACTACAGGGGGACTAGCACAGATACGCAGTATTTT.

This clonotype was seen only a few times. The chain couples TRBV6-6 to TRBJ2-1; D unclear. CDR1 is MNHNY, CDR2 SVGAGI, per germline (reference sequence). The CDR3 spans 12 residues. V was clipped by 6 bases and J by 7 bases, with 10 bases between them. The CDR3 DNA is TGTGCCAGCAGCCCGACCGATAATGAGCAGTTCTTC. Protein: CASSPTDNEQFF.

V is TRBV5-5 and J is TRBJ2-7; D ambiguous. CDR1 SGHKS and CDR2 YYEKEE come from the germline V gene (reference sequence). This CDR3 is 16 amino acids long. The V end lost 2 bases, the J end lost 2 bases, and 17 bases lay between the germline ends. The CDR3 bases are TGTGCCAGCAGCTTACCCGACGTCCGCACTACCTACGAGCAGTACTTC. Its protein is CASSLPDVRTTYEQYF.

CDR3 in amino acids: CASSYSTERGQGYTF. In nucleotides, the CDR3 is TGTGCCAGCAGTTACTCAACGGAGCGGGGGCAGGGCTACACCTTC. The chain uses TRBV6-6 and TRBJ1-2; maybe TRBD1 (6 bases). The germline CDR1 and CDR2 sequences are MNHNY and SVGAGI (reference sequence). This CDR3 has 15 amino acids. The ends were cut back, 0 bases at V and 8 bases at J, with 16 bases in the middle.